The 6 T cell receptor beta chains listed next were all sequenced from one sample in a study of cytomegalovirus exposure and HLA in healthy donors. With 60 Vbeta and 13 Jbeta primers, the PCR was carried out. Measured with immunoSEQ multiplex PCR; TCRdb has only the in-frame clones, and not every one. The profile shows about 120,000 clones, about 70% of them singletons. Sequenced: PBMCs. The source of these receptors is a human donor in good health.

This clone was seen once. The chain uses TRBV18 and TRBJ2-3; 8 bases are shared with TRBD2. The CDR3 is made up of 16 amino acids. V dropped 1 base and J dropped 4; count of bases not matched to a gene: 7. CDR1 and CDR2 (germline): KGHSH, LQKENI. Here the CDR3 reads CASSPRSGSRADTQYF. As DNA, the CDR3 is TGTGCCAGCTCACCACGCAGCGGGAGTCGGGCAGATACGCAGTATTTT.

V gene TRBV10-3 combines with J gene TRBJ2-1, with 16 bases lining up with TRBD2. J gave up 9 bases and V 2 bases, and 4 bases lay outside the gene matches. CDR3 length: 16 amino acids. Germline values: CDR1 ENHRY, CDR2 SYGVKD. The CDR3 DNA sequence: TGTGCCATCAGTGAGGGGACTAGCGGGAGGGCCAGTGAGCAGTTCTTC. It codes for CAISEGTSGRASEQFF.

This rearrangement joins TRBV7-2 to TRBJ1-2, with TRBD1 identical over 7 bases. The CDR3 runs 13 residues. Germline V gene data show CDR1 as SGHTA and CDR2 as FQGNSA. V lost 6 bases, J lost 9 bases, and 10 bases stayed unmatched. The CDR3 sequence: CASSSGQSSSYTF. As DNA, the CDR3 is TGTGCCAGCAGTTCGGGACAGTCTTCGAGCTACACCTTC.

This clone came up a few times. CDR3 sequence reads: CASSPRTGSSYEQYF. CDR3 DNA sequence: TGTGCCAGTAGCCCCCGGACGGGATCCTCCTACGAGCAGTACTTC. This sequence joins TRBV19 and TRBJ2-7; tentatively, D is TRBD2 (5 bases). V dropped 6 bases and J dropped 0 bases, with 15 bases sitting between them. The V gene's germline CDR1 is LNHDA and CDR2 SQIVND (reference sequence). This CDR3 contains 15 residues.

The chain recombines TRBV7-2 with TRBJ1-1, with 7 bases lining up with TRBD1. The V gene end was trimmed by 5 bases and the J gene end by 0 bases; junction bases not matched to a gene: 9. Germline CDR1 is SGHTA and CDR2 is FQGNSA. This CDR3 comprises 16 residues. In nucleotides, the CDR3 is TGTGCCAGCAGCCCCCGTCCCGGGACAGTGAACACTGAAGCTTTCTTT. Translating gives CASSPRPGTVNTEAFF.

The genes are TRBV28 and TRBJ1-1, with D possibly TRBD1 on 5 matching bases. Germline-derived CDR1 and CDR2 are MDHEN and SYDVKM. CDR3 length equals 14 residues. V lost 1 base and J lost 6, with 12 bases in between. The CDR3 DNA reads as TGTGCCAGCAGTTTATCTCAGGGTAAGGCTGAAGCTTTCTTT. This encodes CASSLSQGKAEAFF.